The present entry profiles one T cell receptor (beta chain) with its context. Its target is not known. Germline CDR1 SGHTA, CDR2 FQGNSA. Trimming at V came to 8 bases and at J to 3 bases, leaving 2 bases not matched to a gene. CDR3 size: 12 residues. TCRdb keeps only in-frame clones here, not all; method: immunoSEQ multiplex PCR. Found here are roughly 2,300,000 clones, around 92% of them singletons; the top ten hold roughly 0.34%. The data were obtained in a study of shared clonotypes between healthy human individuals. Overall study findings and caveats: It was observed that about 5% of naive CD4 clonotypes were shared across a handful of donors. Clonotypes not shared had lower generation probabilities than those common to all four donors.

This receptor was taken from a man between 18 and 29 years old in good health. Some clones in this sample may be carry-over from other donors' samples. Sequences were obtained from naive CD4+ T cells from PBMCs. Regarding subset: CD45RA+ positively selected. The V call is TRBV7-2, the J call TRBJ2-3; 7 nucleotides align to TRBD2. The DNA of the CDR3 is TGTGCCAGCGGGGAGGGGACAGATACGCAGTATTTT. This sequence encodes CASGEGTDTQYF.